This TCR beta chain was observed in a study of blood T cell repertoires in COVID-19. Across the study: PBMCs, B-cell-depleted T cells, or T cells were the source of the cDNA or gDNA that made up the material.

Residents of 24 US areas, aged about 18 to 95 years, made up the participants. Clinical history reported by participants formed the basis on which cohorts were assigned. Trimming took 4 bases from V and 3 from J, leaving 9 bases between them. The germline V gene encodes CDR1 SGHRS and CDR2 YFSETQ. CDR3 length: 13 amino acids. The data were produced by immunoSEQ multiplex PCR, yet TCRdb's version contains in-frame clones alone and is incomplete. The sample carries approximately 240,000 clones, 87% recorded once. This TCR was sampled from a woman aged 25 to 39 with acute COVID-19. The sequenced material came from PBMCs or T cells enriched from blood (not recorded which). The V gene is TRBV5-1, the J gene TRBJ2-3; D call uncertain. Here the CDR3 reads CASSDSLTDTQYF. In nucleotides, the CDR3 is TGCGCCAGCAGCGACTCTTTGACAGATACGCAGTATTTT.